The present TCR beta chain was sequenced within a study of CD8 T cells in ankylosing spondylitis. The CDR3 is 15 amino acids. Trimming took 7 bases from V and 5 from J, leaving 19 bases between them. This clonotype was detected only a few times. TCRdb processed the 5' RACE reads anew with MiXCR; each CDR3 protein has one entry. The sample carries under 450,000 distinct CDR3 sequences, 20% to 25% recorded once. J is TRBJ2-3 and V is TRBV12-3 or TRBV12-4; D is perhaps TRBD1 (6 bases). This TCR was sampled from a male donor with ankylosing spondylitis or in good health (not recorded which). The sequencing sample was made of blood, either unsorted or a sorted T cell fraction (not recorded which). In DNA, the CDR3 is TGTGCCAGCACCATAGTGGGGGCCCTCGGAGATACGCAGTATTTT. It translates to CASTIVGALGDTQYF.